The TCR beta chain described here comes from a study of sequential checkpoint blockade in melanoma (dated 2019 in TCRdb). Background on the whole study: In a 1:1 randomization, patients received either first-line nivolumab then ipilimumab (arm A) or ipilimumab then nivolumab (arm B). Both trial sequences were followed by maintenance nivolumab. Findings and caveats that apply to the study as a whole: The model for predicting response that combines TCR metrics with mutation burden needs to be validated in larger, independent patient cohorts.

The treatment or condition label, as the study defines it: randomized to nivolumab then ipilimumab (arm A) or the reverse (arm B). None of the trial patients had been given prior DNA-damaging chemotherapy. Live CD3+CD8+ cells negative for CD19 and CD56 were sorted from thawed PBMCs on a FACS Aria II flow cytometer. CheckMate 064, a randomized, open-label phase II trial of sequential checkpoint blockade, was the source of the samples, all of which came from patients with melanoma. Peripheral blood mononuclear cells were collected by leukapheresis, purified with Ficoll-Paque, and frozen in human serum with 10% DMSO. Purity of sorted blood CD3+CD8+ cells was verified at >95% immediately after sorting, followed by DNA extraction. CDR1 and CDR2 are read off the germline V gene as SGHDT and YYEEEE. Taken from cysteine to phenylalanine, the CDR3 has 13 residues. The only DNA kept is the CDR3, 39 bases in frame from the first base. V is cut by 4 bases and J by 8 bases, and the space between the germline ends is 15 bases.

The immunoSEQ Assay was used to immunosequence TCRbeta CDR3 regions from genomic DNA. Before high-throughput sequencing, the genomic DNA was amplified using bias-controlled multiplex PCR. The source study handled its data this way. To quantify the absolute abundance of each unique TCRbeta CDR3 region, the sequences were collapsed and filtered. Clonality was defined as 1 minus Pielou's evenness and was calculated using productive rearrangements only. A previously published method was used to identify clones with significantly greater frequencies in on-treatment samples than in baseline samples. TCRdb re-hosts the immuneACCESS table, in-frame sequences only. Its copies lack some clones; in the studies checked, an unresolved V gene accounts for under half of them, and the cause for the rest is not known. Clone size and V and J calls were adopted from that table, with D and trimming inferred from the DNA. The sample profile shows thousands of clones; around three fifths of them were found once. The ten biggest clones cover about 16% of the sample.

In its sample, this clone was seen a few times. No cognate antigen has been identified for it. Base qualities are not at hand, and no much larger clone is one base apart. The chain was built from TRBV5-6 and TRBJ1-2, with the identity of the D gene unclear. Specimen: CD8+ T cells sorted from blood (inferred from file names), collected from a patient given nivolumab and ipilimumab in sequence. The TCR comes from a human donor with melanoma. The CDR3 has the sequence CASSPGRREGYTF. The nucleotides are TGTGCCAGCAGCCCTGGGAGGCGGGAGGGCTACACCTTC.